This T cell receptor (beta chain) was retrieved from a study of CD8 T cells in Susac syndrome (dated by TCRdb to between 2019 and 2020). About the study as a whole: The study used repertoire sequencing to test whether antigen drove CD8+ T cell activation and differentiation in Susac syndrome. The study compared CD8+ T cell repertoire clonality among around 11 healthy donors, around 14 Susac syndrome patients and 15 or so multiple sclerosis patients. Results and caveats for the whole study, not just this receptor: The number of individuals in the TCR sequencing and HLA analysis was recognized as being relatively small.

High-throughput TCR beta sequencing profiled peripheral blood CD8+ and CD4+ T cells from healthy donors, Susac syndrome patients and multiple sclerosis patients. Healthy donors were age- and sex-matched controls. Bulk CD8+ and CD4+ T cells were purified by magnetic negative isolation, whereas CD8+ TEMRA cells were enriched by FACS. Blood was collected in EDTA tubes and processed within 24 hours, with PBMCs isolated through density gradient centrifugation. PBMCs intended for TCR sequencing were cryopreserved in liquid nitrogen and thawed later in a water bath at 37 degrees C. The sorted or isolated CD4+, CD8+ and CD8+ TEMRA cells reached a purity of at least 90%. As for this clonotype: The clone's antigen remains unknown. Base qualities are missing; no much larger clone stands one base away.

RNA was extracted using the RNeasy kit, and roughly 0.5 to 1 microgram was reverse transcribed with random hexamers. The immunoSEQ multiplex PCR assay, which covers 54 Vbeta and 13 Jbeta segments, was used to amplify TCR beta CDR3 regions. To correct PCR amplification bias, a synthetic template baseline was used for both primer optimization and computational correction. Per the original workflow: Reads were assigned to V, D and J genes according to IMGT and analyzed in immunoSEQ Analyzer, with only productive sequences retained. To calculate clonality, Shannon entropy was normalized by log2 of the number of productive unique sequences and then subtracted from one. For each patient and control, public and private clones were evaluated within the 100 most prevalent clones. A clone was defined as Susac-specific if it was absent from the healthy and MS cohorts, from 950 to 1,300 published viral clones and from other ImmuneACCESS disease sequences. The raw public data were reprocessed by TCRdb itself: fastp quality trimming at Q25, MiXCR clonotype calling, in-frame beta chains only. CDR3 protein sequences are deduplicated, and each keeps its most common genes and DNA. None of the V and J calls come from the authors' own analysis; TCRdb made them. This sample lists 110,000 to 150,000 distinct CDR3 sequences; 94% were detected once. Of the sample, over 0.25% falls within the top ten clones.

Germline trimming amounts to 5 bases on V and 5 bases on J, with 18 as the count of junction bases outside the gene matches. CDR3 length: 20 amino acids, cysteine to phenylalanine. The retained sequence is limited to the CDR3, 60 bases, with the frame set at the first base. Looking up the germline V gene yields CDR1 SGHTA and CDR2 FQGTGA. This sequence was found in a human donor in good health. The chain is encoded by TRBV7-3 joined to TRBJ2-1; 13 junctional bases match TRBD2. The sequenced sample was CD8+ T cells from PBMCs. The DNA sequence follows: TGTGCCAGCAGCCCAAGTCCGGGGACTAGCGGGAAGGTGGCGGACAATGAGCAGTTCTTC. Its protein product is CASSPSPGTSGKVADNEQFF.